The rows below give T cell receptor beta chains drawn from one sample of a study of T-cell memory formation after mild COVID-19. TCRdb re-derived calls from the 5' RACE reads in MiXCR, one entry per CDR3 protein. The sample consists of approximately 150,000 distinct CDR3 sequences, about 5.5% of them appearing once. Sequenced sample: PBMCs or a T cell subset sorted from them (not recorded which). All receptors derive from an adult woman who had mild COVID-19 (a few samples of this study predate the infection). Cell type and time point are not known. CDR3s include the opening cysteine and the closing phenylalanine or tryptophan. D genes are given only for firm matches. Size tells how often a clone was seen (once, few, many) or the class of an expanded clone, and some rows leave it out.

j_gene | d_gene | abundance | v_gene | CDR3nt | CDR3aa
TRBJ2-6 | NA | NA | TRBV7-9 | TGTGCCAGCAGCACCCGCTCGGGGGTCTCTGGGGCCAACGTCCTGACTTTC | CASSTRSGVSGANVLTF
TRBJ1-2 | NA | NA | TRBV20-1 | TGCAGTGCTGAAGACAGGATAATTAACTATGGCTACACCTTC | CSAEDRIINYGYTF
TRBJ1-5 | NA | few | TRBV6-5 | TGTGCCAGTTCAGGGGGCAATCAGCCCCAGCATTTT | CASSGGNQPQHF
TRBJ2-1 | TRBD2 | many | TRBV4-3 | TGCGCCAGCAGCCAAGTCCCGCGGGGGTCCTACAATGAGCAGTTCTTC | CASSQVPRGSYNEQFF
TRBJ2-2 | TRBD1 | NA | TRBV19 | TGTGCCACGCAGACAGGGCGGAACACCGGGGAGCTGTTTTTT | CATQTGRNTGELFF
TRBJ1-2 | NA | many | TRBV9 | TGTGCCAGCAGCGTAACAGGTCCCTATGGCTACACCTTC | CASSVTGPYGYTF
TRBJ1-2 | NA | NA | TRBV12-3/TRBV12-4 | TGTGCCAGCAGTTTGGGGGGCGGCTCTGGCTACACCTTC | CASSLGGGSGYTF
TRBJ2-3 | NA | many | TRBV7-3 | TGTGCCAGCAGCGCCGGGTTTACAGATACGCAGTATTTT | CASSAGFTDTQYF
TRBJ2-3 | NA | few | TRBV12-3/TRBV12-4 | TGTGCCAGCAGTTTAATAGTAGGCTCCGGGGATACGCAGTATTTT | CASSLIVGSGDTQYF
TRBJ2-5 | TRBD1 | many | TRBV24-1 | TGTGCCACCAGTTATAATACCGGGACAGGGGATTTGGAGACCCAGTACTTC | CATSYNTGTGDLETQYF
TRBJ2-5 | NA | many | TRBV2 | TGTGCCAGCAGGGCGGATTACCAAGGCGGAGAGACCCAGTACTTC | CASRADYQGGETQYF
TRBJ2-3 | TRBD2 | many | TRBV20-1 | TGCAGTGCTAGAGACGGAGCGGGGGTTTACACAGATACGCAGTATTTT | CSARDGAGVYTDTQYF
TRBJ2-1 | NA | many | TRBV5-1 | TGCGCCAGCAACTACGGGAGCTCAGGACGAGCTGAGCAGTTCTTC | CASNYGSSGRAEQFF
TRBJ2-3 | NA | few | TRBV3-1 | TGTGCCAGCAGTATACTTGGGGGACACAGAACAGATACGCAGTATTTT | CASSILGGHRTDTQYF
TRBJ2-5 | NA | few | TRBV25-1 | TGTGCCAGCAGTGCTGGCAGGAGTGAAGAGACCCAGTACTTC | CASSAGRSEETQYF
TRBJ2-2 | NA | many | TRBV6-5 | TGTGCCAGCAGTTACTCGATCGGGGCACAAGCCGGGGAGCTGTTTTTT | CASSYSIGAQAGELFF
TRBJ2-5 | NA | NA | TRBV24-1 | TGTGCCACCAGTGTATCGGGCGCCGAGACCCAGTACTTC | CATSVSGAETQYF
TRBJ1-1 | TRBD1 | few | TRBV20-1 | TGCAGTGCTAGTTCGACAGGGGGCAGTGAAGCTTTCTTT | CSASSTGGSEAFF
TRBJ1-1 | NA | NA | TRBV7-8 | TGTGCCAGCAGCTTAGGGCGGGGGCAGGGGAACACTGAAGCTTTCTTT | CASSLGRGQGNTEAFF
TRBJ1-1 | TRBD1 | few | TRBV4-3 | TGCGCCAGCAGCCCCGGACAGGGGAGGAACACTGAAGCTTTCTTT | CASSPGQGRNTEAFF
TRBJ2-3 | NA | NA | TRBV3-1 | TGTGCCAGCAACTCACGGGGCAGCACAGATACGCAGTATTTT | CASNSRGSTDTQYF
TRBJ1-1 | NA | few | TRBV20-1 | TGCAGTGCTAGAGATGCAGGGGAAGCTTTCTTT | CSARDAGEAFF
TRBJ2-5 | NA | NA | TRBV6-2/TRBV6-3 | TGTGCCAGCCGGACGGGAGTAGAGACCCAGTACTTC | CASRTGVETQYF
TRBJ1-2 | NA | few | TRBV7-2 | TGTGCCAGCAGCTATATAATAGCTTATGGCTACACCTTC | CASSYIIAYGYTF
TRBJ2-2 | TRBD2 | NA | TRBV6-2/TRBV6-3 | TGTGCCAGCAGTTACTCGAAGACTAGCGGTAACACCGGGGAGCTGTTTTTT | CASSYSKTSGNTGELFF
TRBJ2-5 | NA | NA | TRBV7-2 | TGTGCCAGCACCTCTAGCGCAGGGGAGACCCAGTACTTC | CASTSSAGETQYF
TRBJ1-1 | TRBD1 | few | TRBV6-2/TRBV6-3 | TGTGCCAGCACCGACGACAGGGGGACTGAAGCTTTCTTT | CASTDDRGTEAFF
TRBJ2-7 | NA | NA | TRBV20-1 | TGCAGTGCTAATTTCGGGAGTAGCCACGAGCAGTACTTC | CSANFGSSHEQYF
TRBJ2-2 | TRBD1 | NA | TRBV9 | TGTGCCAGCAGCACCCGGACAGGGACGACCGGGGAGCTGTTTTTT | CASSTRTGTTGELFF
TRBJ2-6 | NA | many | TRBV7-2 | TGTGCCAGCAGCTTAGTCTTCGCGGGAAGAGCTGGGGCCAACGTCCTGACTTTC | CASSLVFAGRAGANVLTF
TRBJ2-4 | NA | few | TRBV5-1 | TGCGCCAGCAGCCTCTTGGAAACTGGAGCCAAAAACATTCAGTACTTC | CASSLLETGAKNIQYF
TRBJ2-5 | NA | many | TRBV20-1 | TGCAGTGCTAGAGATCTATGGGGGCAGGGTTGGGAGACCCAGTACTTC | CSARDLWGQGWETQYF
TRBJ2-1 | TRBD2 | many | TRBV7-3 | TGTGCCAGCCCACTAGCGAAGTACAATGAGCAGTTCTTC | CASPLAKYNEQFF
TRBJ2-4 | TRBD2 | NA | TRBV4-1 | TGCGCCAGCAGCCGTATTACTAGCGGGGGGTCCAAAAACATTCAGTACTTC | CASSRITSGGSKNIQYF
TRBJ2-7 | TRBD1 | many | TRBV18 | TGTGCCAGCTCACCGCGACAGGGTTTAACTCCCTACGAGCAGTACTTC | CASSPRQGLTPYEQYF
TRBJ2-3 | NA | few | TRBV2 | TGTGCCAGCAGTGAAAGCAGGGGTACAACAGATACGCAGTATTTT | CASSESRGTTDTQYF
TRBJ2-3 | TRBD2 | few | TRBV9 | TGTGCCAGCAGCGTTCTGGCGGGAGCTCCAGATACGCAGTATTTT | CASSVLAGAPDTQYF
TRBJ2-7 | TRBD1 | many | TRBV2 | TGTGCCAGCAGTGAGGACAGACAGGGATGGAGCAACGAGCAGTACTTC | CASSEDRQGWSNEQYF
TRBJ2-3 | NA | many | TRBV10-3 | TGTGCCATCAGGAGCGACAGAAGGGCGGGGACAGATACGCAGTATTTT | CAIRSDRRAGTDTQYF
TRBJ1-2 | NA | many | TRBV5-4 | TGTGCCAGCAGCTTTAAGGGATCTAACTATGGCTACACCTTC | CASSFKGSNYGYTF
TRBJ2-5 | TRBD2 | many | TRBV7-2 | TGTGCCAGCAGCTTATCTTGGACTAGCGGGGGGCCCAACCCAGAGACCCAGTACTTC | CASSLSWTSGGPNPETQYF
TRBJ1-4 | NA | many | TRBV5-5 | TGTGCCAGCAGTTCTAGACCGTCGGCAGTCTGGGCAACTAATGAAAAACTGTTTTTT | CASSSRPSAVWATNEKLFF
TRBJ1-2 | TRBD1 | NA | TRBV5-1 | TGCGCCAGCAGCTTGGTAGTCAGGGGGCGCGGCTACACCTTC | CASSLVVRGRGYTF
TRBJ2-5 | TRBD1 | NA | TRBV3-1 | TGTGCCAGCAGCCAGTTGACAGGGGGATCAGAGACCCAGTACTTC | CASSQLTGGSETQYF
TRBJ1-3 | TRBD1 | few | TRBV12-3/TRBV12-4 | TGTGCCAGCAGTTCACGACAGGGTTTAGGCAACACCATATATTTT | CASSSRQGLGNTIYF